Following are 5 T cell receptor beta chains from one sample sequenced in a study of cytomegalovirus exposure and HLA in healthy donors. The PCR ran on 60 Vbeta and 13 Jbeta primers. Data came from immunoSEQ multiplex PCR; TCRdb stores just in-frame clones and leaves some out. This table has approximately 190,000 clones, about two thirds appearing once. The sequencing input was PBMCs. The receptor source for this set is a man aged 35-49 years in good health and CMV-seropositive.

The chain combines TRBV18 with TRBJ2-5, with 8 bases identical to TRBD2. CDR3 length: 16 residues. Germline assignment: CDR1 KGHSH and CDR2 LQKENI. Trimming took 0 bases from V and 2 from J; bases not matched to a gene: 5. The CDR3 bases are TGTGCCAGCTCACCACCGTCGGGGGGGCCTCAAGAGACCCAGTACTTC. Protein: CASSPPSGGPQETQYF.

There are a few counts of this clone. The DNA of the CDR3 is TGTGCCAGCAGCCAAGTTTTCCCTTCCAGCGGGGCCCCGCTGTACTTC. This translates into CASSQVFPSSGAPLYF. The V and J genes are TRBV14 and TRBJ2-7; 7 bases line up with TRBD2. The length of the CDR3 is 16 residues. With V trimmed by 1 base and J by 12 bases, 18 bases remained unmatched. CDR1 is SGHDN and CDR2 is FVKESK in the germline V gene.

J is TRBJ2-1 and V is TRBV6-5, with D unclear. Trimming stripped 0 bases from V and 8 bases from J, with 8 bases between. Germline lookup yields CDR1 MNHEY and CDR2 SVGAGI. The CDR3 is 13 residues long. CDR3 nucleotide sequence: TGTGCCAGCAGTTACTCCCCCTATGATGAGCAGTTCTTC. Amino acid sequence: CASSYSPYDEQFF.

V is TRBV29-1 and J is TRBJ2-3, with 7 bases identical to TRBD2. Germline V CDR1 and CDR2: SQVTM, ANQGSEA. The CDR3 sequence is 14 residues long. J was trimmed by 5 bases and V by 4 bases; bases with no gene match: 9. The CDR3 is CSVATGGGEDTQYF. The CDR3 DNA reads TGCAGCGTTGCCACGGGGGGAGGTGAAGATACGCAGTATTTT.

The chain employs TRBV28 and TRBJ1-1; maybe TRBD1 (5 bases). Trimming took 6 bases from V and 1 from J, leaving 18 bases between them. This CDR3 spans 16 amino acids. Germline CDR1 and CDR2: MDHEN and SYDVKM. The CDR3 sequence is CASRPSTQGGNTEAFF. The CDR3 bases are TGTGCCAGCAGACCTTCGACGCAGGGAGGGAACACTGAAGCTTTCTTT.